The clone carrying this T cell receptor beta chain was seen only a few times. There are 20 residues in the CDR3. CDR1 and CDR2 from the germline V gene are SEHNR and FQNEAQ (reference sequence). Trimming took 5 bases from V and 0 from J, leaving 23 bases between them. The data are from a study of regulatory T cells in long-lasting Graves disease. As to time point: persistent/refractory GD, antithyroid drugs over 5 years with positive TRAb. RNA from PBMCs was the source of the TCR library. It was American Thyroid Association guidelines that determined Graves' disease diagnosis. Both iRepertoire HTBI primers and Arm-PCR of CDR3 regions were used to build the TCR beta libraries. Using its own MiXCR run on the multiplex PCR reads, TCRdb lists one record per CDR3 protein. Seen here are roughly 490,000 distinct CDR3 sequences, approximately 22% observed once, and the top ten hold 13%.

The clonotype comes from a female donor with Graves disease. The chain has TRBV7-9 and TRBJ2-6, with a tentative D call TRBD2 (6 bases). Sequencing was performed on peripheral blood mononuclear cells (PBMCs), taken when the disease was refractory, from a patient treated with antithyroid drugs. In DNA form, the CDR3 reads TGTGCCAGCAGCCCAGTCCCGCGGGGCAGCTCCCTCTCTGGGGCCAACGTCCTGACTTTC. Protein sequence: CASSPVPRGSSLSGANVLTF. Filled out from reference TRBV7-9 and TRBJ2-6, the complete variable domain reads DTGVSQNPRHKITKRGQNVTFRCDPISEHNRLYWYRQTLGQGPEFLTYFQNEAQLEKSRLLSDRFSAERPKGSFSTLEIQRTEQGDSAMYLCASSPVPRGSSLSGANVLTFGAGSRLTVL.